A selection of T cell receptor beta chains follows, all from one sample in a study of radiation and T cells in renal cell carcinoma. Sequenced by immunoSEQ multiplex PCR; TCRdb stores in-frame clones only, minus some. The table lists approximately 85,000 clones, roughly nine tenths of them singletons. The starting material was blood, obtained from a patient whose treatment included radiotherapy and nephrectomy. The receptors here all came from a woman between 65 and 79 years old with renal cell carcinoma. Both conserved end residues are part of each CDR3. The order of the fields is V gene, J gene, D gene, clone size, CDR3 protein, CDR3 DNA. The D gene is left open where the match is weak. Size values are once, few and many counts, or a class for expanded clones, and some rows have none.

V: TRBV30
J: TRBJ1-1
D: .
size: .
CDR3: CAWKIQVSTEAFF
DNA: TGTGCCTGGAAGATCCAGGTCTCCACTGAAGCTTTCTTT

V: TRBV7-9
J: TRBJ1-6
D: .
size: few
CDR3: CASSLAGSGGGSPLHF
DNA: TGTGCCAGCAGCTTAGCGGGCTCCGGGGGTGGATCACCCCTCCACTTT

V: TRBV6-1
J: TRBJ1-3
D: .
size: .
CDR3: CASSISGGSGNTIYF
DNA: TGTGCCAGCAGTATATCCGGGGGCTCTGGAAACACCATATATTTT

V: TRBV11-2
J: TRBJ1-1
D: .
size: .
CDR3: CASSSTGYSSEAFF
DNA: TGTGCCAGCAGCTCCACCGGGTACTCCTCTGAAGCTTTCTTT

V: TRBV28
J: TRBJ1-3
D: TRBD1
size: .
CDR3: CASSFTNRGALNTIYF
DNA: TGTGCCAGCAGTTTTACCAACAGGGGGGCATTAAACACCATATATTTT

V: TRBV6-1
J: TRBJ2-3
D: TRBD1
size: .
CDR3: CASSLGQVTDTQYF
DNA: TGTGCCAGCAGTTTGGGACAGGTCACAGATACGCAGTATTTT

V: TRBV7-6
J: TRBJ2-7
D: .
size: .
CDR3: CASSRSDSFYEQYF
DNA: TGTGCCAGCAGCCGATCGGACAGCTTCTACGAGCAGTACTTC

V: TRBV11-1
J: TRBJ2-5
D: .
size: once
CDR3: CASSSGGLETQYF
DNA: TGTGCCAGCAGCTCGGGGGGCCTGGAGACCCAGTACTTC

V: TRBV7-3
J: TRBJ2-1
D: .
size: .
CDR3: CASSLIEGEQFF
DNA: TGTGCCAGCAGCTTAATCGAGGGTGAGCAGTTCTTC

V: TRBV28
J: TRBJ2-7
D: TRBD2
size: .
CDR3: CASMGGVPYEQYF
DNA: TGTGCCAGCATGGGAGGGGTACCCTACGAGCAGTACTTC

V: TRBV11-2
J: TRBJ2-1
D: .
size: .
CDR3: CASSLGQGRNNEQFF
DNA: TGTGCCAGCAGCTTGGGGCAGGGTCGCAACAATGAGCAGTTCTTC

V: TRBV2
J: TRBJ1-5
D: TRBD1
size: few
CDR3: CASRTTGDQPQHF
DNA: TGTGCCAGCAGGACTACAGGGGACCAGCCCCAGCATTTT

V: TRBV6-1
J: TRBJ1-6
D: .
size: once
CDR3: CASSDTGNNSPLHF
DNA: TGTGCCAGCAGTGACACAGGGAATAATTCACCCCTCCACTTT

V: TRBV11-3
J: TRBJ1-2
D: .
size: .
CDR3: CASSLGQARQNYGYTF
DNA: TGTGCCAGCAGCTTAGGGCAGGCCCGACAGAACTATGGCTACACCTTC

V: TRBV9
J: TRBJ2-1
D: TRBD2
size: .
CDR3: CASSVAGTSAYNEQFF
DNA: TGTGCCAGCAGCGTGGCGGGGACTAGCGCTTACAATGAGCAGTTCTTC

V: TRBV6-5
J: TRBJ1-3
D: .
size: .
CDR3: CASSPTGSGNTIYF
DNA: TGTGCCAGCAGTCCTACAGGGAGTGGAAACACCATATATTTT

V: TRBV6-5
J: TRBJ1-2
D: TRBD1
size: .
CDR3: CASSYSTGTGGYTF
DNA: TGTGCCAGCAGTTACTCGACAGGGACGGGTGGCTACACCTTC

V: TRBV11-2
J: TRBJ1-5
D: TRBD1
size: .
CDR3: CASSSGQGPNQPQHF
DNA: TGTGCCAGCAGCTCGGGACAGGGACCCAATCAGCCCCAGCATTTT

V: TRBV9
J: TRBJ2-5
D: .
size: .
CDR3: CASSVGGAVGTQYF
DNA: TGTGCCAGCAGCGTAGGGGGGGCGGTCGGGACCCAGTACTTC

V: TRBV9
J: TRBJ2-2
D: .
size: .
CDR3: CASSVASRTNTGELFF
DNA: TGTGCCAGCAGCGTAGCCTCAAGGACGAACACCGGGGAGCTGTTTTTT

V: TRBV18
J: TRBJ2-7
D: .
size: .
CDR3: CASSPLGNEQYF
DNA: TGTGCCAGCTCACCACTAGGGAACGAGCAGTACTTC

V: TRBV6-4
J: TRBJ2-1
D: TRBD2
size: .
CDR3: CASSGLAGHNEQFF
DNA: TGTGCCAGCAGTGGGCTAGCGGGGCACAATGAGCAGTTCTTC

V: TRBV5-1
J: TRBJ1-4
D: .
size: .
CDR3: CASSPEGVHEKLFF
DNA: TGCGCCAGCAGCCCCGAGGGGGTACATGAAAAACTGTTTTTT

V: TRBV13
J: TRBJ1-4
D: .
size: .
CDR3: CASSFKTASEKLFF
DNA: TGTGCCAGCAGCTTTAAGACAGCCAGTGAAAAACTGTTTTTT

V: TRBV5-6
J: TRBJ2-1
D: .
size: .
CDR3: CASSYRGKGEQFF
DNA: TGTGCCAGCAGCTATAGGGGGAAAGGTGAGCAGTTCTTC

V: TRBV10-3
J: TRBJ2-4
D: .
size: .
CDR3: CAISDQGNIQYF
DNA: TGTGCCATCAGTGATCAGGGGAACATTCAGTACTTC

V: TRBV6-5
J: TRBJ2-7
D: .
size: .
CDR3: CASRLRGGSLTEQYF
DNA: TGTGCCAGCAGATTACGTGGGGGGTCCCTCACCGAGCAGTACTTC

V: TRBV2
J: TRBJ2-5
D: .
size: .
CDR3: CASSEEWIQETQYF
DNA: TGTGCCAGCAGTGAAGAGTGGATCCAAGAGACCCAGTACTTC

V: TRBV4-3
J: TRBJ2-5
D: TRBD2
size: .
CDR3: CASSQGGTSGGPGETQYF
DNA: TGCGCCAGCAGCCAAGGGGGGACTAGCGGGGGCCCTGGGGAGACCCAGTACTTC

V: TRBV9
J: TRBJ1-4
D: .
size: once
CDR3: CASSVKGGHEKLFF
DNA: TGTGCCAGCAGCGTAAAGGGAGGGCATGAAAAACTGTTTTTT

V: TRBV11-3
J: TRBJ2-7
D: .
size: .
CDR3: CASSLVRLKTPYEQYF
DNA: TGTGCCAGCAGCTTAGTTCGGTTGAAAACTCCCTACGAGCAGTACTTC

V: TRBV19
J: TRBJ1-5
D: .
size: .
CDR3: CASSNVRDQPQHF
DNA: TGTGCCAGTAGTAATGTGAGAGATCAGCCCCAGCATTTT

V: TRBV6-1
J: TRBJ2-7
D: TRBD1
size: .
CDR3: CASNPTGPYEQYF
DNA: TGTGCCAGCAACCCGACAGGGCCCTACGAGCAGTACTTC

V: TRBV4-3
J: TRBJ1-4
D: .
size: once
CDR3: CASSQEVVFGATNEKLFF
DNA: TGCGCCAGCAGCCAAGAGGTGGTTTTCGGGGCAACTAATGAAAAACTGTTTTTT

V: TRBV15
J: TRBJ1-5
D: .
size: .
CDR3: CATSRGGGPTTSNQPQHF
DNA: TGTGCCACCAGCAGAGGCGGGGGGCCCACGACTAGCAATCAGCCCCAGCATTTT

V: TRBV19
J: TRBJ2-1
D: .
size: .
CDR3: CASSIAYNEQFF
DNA: TGTGCCAGTAGTATAGCTTACAATGAGCAGTTCTTC

V: TRBV4-2
J: TRBJ2-1
D: .
size: .
CDR3: CASSQEGNEQFF
DNA: TGTGCCAGCAGCCAAGAAGGGAATGAGCAGTTCTTC

V: TRBV9
J: TRBJ2-3
D: .
size: .
CDR3: CASSVDQRTTDTQYF
DNA: TGTGCCAGCAGCGTAGACCAGCGGACCACAGATACGCAGTATTTT

V: TRBV18
J: TRBJ1-1
D: .
size: .
CDR3: CASSPVGVAEAFF
DNA: TGTGCCAGCTCACCAGTAGGGGTAGCTGAAGCTTTCTTT

V: TRBV11-1
J: TRBJ2-7
D: .
size: .
CDR3: CASSPRGGGPVPYEQYF
DNA: TGTGCCAGCAGCCCCCGGGGCGGGGGCCCCGTTCCCTACGAGCAGTACTTC

V: TRBV11-3
J: TRBJ2-5
D: TRBD1
size: .
CDR3: CASSTRDRGWETQYF
DNA: TGTGCCAGCAGTACCCGGGACAGGGGATGGGAGACCCAGTACTTC

V: TRBV7-8
J: TRBJ1-2
D: .
size: once
CDR3: CASSPIDPTTENYGYTF
DNA: TGTGCCAGCAGCCCGATTGATCCGACGACGGAAAACTATGGCTACACCTTC

V: TRBV4-2
J: TRBJ1-1
D: .
size: .
CDR3: CASSQERGMNTEAFF
DNA: TGTGCCAGCAGCCAAGAGCGGGGAATGAACACTGAAGCTTTCTTT

V: TRBV5-1
J: TRBJ2-7
D: .
size: .
CDR3: CASSPAGGSYEQYF
DNA: TGCGCCAGCAGTCCTGCAGGGGGGTCCTACGAGCAGTACTTC

V: TRBV6-1
J: TRBJ2-5
D: .
size: .
CDR3: CASSEVRGETQYF
DNA: TGTGCCAGCAGTGAAGTTAGGGGAGAGACCCAGTACTTC

V: TRBV7-2
J: TRBJ1-2
D: .
size: .
CDR3: CASSTGQHLYGYTF
DNA: TGTGCCAGCAGCACCGGACAGCACCTGTATGGCTACACCTTC